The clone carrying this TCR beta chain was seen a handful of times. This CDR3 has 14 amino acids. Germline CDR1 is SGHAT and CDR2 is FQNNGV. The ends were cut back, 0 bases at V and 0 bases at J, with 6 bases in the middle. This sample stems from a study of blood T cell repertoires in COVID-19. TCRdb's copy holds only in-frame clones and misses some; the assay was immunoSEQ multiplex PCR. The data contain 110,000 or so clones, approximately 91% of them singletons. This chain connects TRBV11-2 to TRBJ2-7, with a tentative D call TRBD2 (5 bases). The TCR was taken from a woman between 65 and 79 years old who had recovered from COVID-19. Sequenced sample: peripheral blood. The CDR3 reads CASSLERVSYEQYF. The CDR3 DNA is TGTGCCAGCAGCTTAGAGAGGGTCTCCTACGAGCAGTACTTC. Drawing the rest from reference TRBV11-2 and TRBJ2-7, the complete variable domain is EAGVAQSPRYKIIEKRQSVAFWCNPISGHATLYWYQQILGQGPKLLIQFQNNGVVDDSQLPKDRFSAERLKGVDSTLKIQPAKLEDSAVYLCASSLERVSYEQYFGPGTRLTVT.